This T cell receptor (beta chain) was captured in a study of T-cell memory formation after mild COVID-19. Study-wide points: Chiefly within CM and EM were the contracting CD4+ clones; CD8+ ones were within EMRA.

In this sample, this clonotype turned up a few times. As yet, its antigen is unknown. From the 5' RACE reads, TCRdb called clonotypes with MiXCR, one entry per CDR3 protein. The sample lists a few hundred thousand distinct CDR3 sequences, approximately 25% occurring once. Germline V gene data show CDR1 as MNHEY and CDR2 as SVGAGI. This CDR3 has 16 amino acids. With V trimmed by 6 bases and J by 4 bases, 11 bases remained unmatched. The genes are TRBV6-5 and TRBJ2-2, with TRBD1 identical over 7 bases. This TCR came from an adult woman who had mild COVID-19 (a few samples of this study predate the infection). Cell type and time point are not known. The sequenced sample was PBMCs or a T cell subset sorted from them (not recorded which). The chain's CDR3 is CASRLEGAQLTGELFF. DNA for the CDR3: TGTGCCAGCAGACTAGAGGGGGCACAACTCACCGGGGAGCTGTTTTTT.